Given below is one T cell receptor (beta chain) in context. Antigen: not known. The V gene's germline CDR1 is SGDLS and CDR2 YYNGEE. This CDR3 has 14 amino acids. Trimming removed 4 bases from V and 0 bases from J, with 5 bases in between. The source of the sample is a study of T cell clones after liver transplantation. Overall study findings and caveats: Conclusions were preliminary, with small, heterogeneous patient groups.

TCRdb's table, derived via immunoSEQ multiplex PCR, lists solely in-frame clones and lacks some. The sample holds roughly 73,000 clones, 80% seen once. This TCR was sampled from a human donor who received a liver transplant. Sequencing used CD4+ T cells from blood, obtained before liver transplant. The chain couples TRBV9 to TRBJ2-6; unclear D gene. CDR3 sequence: CASSPRSGANVLTF. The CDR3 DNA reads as TGTGCCAGCAGCCCCCGCTCTGGGGCCAACGTCCTGACTTTC.